This TCR beta chain was profiled in a study of cytomegalovirus exposure and HLA in healthy donors. PCR was performed using 60 Vbeta and 13 Jbeta primers. The data were produced by immunoSEQ multiplex PCR, yet TCRdb's version contains in-frame clones alone and is incomplete. The profile shows around 75,000 clones, about 70% of them singletons. V lost 1 base and J lost 6; bases outside the gene matches: 9. This CDR3 region has 17 residues. CDR1 and CDR2 from the germline V gene are MGHRA and YSYEKL. The material sequenced was PBMCs. This chain uses TRBV4-1 with TRBJ2-1; 10 positions agree with TRBD2. This clonotype was obtained from a man between 18 and 35 years old in good health and CMV-seronegative. This chain's CDR3 is CASSQVEESGGANEQFF. DNA of the CDR3: TGCGCCAGCAGCCAAGTAGAGGAAAGCGGGGGGGCCAATGAGCAGTTCTTC.